Below, one T cell receptor (beta chain) is given with its context. The antigen is not known. The entry originates in a study of cytomegalovirus exposure and HLA in healthy donors. Findings of the study overall: Common viral pathogens (according to a later analysis) appeared linked to several of the most significant clusters. Information on immune exposure was restricted to one variable (CMV serostatus).

Amplification used 60 Vbeta primers and 13 Jbeta primers. Clones were read by immunoSEQ multiplex PCR, and TCRdb kept only the in-frame ones, dropping some. Found here are under 150,000 clones, 70% to 85% of them singletons; the top ten hold around 2.3%. This CDR3 contains 13 residues. The germline V gene has CDR1 MNHNY and CDR2 SVGAGI (reference sequence). V was clipped by 5 bases and J by 4 bases; unmatched bases: 4. The chain links TRBV6-6 to TRBJ1-2; the match to TRBD1 covers 7 bases. The receptor was isolated from a woman between 18 and 29 years old in good health and CMV-seronegative. The sequenced material came from PBMCs. CDR3 nucleotide sequence: TGTGCCAGCAGTCCCCAGGGGGGCTATGGCTACACCTTC. Amino acid sequence: CASSPQGGYGYTF.